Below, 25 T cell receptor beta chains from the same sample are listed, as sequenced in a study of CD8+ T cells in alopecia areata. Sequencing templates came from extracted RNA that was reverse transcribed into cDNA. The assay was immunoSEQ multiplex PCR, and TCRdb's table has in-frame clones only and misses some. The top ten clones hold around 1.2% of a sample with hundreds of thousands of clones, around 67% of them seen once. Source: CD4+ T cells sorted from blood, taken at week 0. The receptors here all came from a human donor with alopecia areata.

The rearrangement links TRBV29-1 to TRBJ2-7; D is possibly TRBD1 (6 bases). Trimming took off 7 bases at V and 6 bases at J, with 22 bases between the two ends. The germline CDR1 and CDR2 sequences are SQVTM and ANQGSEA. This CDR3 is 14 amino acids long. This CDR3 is CSAGGPTQSSEQYF. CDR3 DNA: TGCAGCGCTGGGGGCCCGACACAGTCGAGCGAGCAGTACTTC.

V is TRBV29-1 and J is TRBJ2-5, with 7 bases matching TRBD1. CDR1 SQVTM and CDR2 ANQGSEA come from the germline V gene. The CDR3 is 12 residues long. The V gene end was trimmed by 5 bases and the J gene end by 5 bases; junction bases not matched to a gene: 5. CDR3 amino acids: CSVQGDGETQYF. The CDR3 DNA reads TGCAGCGTTCAGGGGGACGGGGAGACCCAGTACTTC. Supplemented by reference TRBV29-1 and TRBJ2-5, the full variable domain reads SAVISQKPSRDICQRGTSLTIQCQVDSQVTMMFWYRQQPGQSLTLIATANQGSEATYESGFVIDKFPISRPNLTFSTLTVSNMSPEDSSIYLCSVQGDGETQYFGPGTRLLVL.

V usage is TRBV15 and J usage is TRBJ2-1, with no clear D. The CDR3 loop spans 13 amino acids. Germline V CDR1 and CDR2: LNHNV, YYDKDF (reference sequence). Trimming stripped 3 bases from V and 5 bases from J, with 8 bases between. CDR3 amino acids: CATSRIPNNEQFF. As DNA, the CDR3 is TGTGCCACCAGCAGGATTCCCAACAATGAGCAGTTCTTC.

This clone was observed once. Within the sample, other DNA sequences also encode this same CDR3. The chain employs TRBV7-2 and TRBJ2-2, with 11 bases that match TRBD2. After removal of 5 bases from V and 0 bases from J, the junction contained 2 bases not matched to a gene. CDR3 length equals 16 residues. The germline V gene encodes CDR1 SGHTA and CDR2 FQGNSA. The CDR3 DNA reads TGTGCCAGCAGCCCTAGCGGGGGGTCGAACACCGGGGAGCTGTTTTTT. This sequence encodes CASSPSGGSNTGELFF.

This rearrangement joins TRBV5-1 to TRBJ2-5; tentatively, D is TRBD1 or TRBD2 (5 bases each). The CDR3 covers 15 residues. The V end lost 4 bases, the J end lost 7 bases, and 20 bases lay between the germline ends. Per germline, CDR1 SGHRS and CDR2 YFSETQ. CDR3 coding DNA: TGCGCCAGCAGCCCGGTCGGACTCCGCACAGGGACCCAGTACTTC. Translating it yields CASSPVGLRTGTQYF.

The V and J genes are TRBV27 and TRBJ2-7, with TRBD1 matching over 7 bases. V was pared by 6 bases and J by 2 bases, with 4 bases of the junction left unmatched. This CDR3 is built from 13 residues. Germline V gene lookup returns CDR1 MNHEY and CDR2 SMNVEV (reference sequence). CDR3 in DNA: TGTGCCAGCAGCCACACAGGGGCCTACGAGCAGTACTTC. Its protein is CASSHTGAYEQYF.

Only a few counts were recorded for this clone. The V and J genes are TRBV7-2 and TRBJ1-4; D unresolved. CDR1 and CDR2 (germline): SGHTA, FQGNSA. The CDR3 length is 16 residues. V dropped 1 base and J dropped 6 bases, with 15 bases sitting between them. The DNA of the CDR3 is TGTGCCAGCAGCTTAGGGTCCTACCCGGCGGATGAAAAACTGTTTTTT. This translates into CASSLGSYPADEKLFF.

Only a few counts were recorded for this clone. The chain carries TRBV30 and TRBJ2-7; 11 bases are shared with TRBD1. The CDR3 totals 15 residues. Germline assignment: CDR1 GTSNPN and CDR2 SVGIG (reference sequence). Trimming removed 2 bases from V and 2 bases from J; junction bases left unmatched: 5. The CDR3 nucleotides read TGTGCCTGGAGTCTAGGACAGGGGGCCACCTACGAGCAGTACTTC. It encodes CAWSLGQGATYEQYF.

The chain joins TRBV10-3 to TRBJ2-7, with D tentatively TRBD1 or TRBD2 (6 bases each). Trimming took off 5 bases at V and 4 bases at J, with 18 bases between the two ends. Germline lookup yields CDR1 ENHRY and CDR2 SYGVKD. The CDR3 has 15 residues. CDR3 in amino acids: CAISTSGTLAYEQYF. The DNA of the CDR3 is TGTGCCATCAGTACCTCCGGGACACTAGCTTACGAGCAGTACTTC.

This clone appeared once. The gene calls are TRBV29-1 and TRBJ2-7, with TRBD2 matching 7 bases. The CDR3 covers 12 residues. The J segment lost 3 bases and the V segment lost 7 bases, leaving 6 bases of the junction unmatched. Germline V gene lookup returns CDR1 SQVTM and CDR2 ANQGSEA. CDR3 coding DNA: TGCAGCGGCCTTGCGGGGGACTACGAGCAGTACTTC. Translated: CSGLAGDYEQYF.

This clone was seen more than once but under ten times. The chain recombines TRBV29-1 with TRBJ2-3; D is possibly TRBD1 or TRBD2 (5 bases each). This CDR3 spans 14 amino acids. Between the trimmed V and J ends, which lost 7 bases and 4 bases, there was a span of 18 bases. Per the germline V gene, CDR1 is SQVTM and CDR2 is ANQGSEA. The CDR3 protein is CSASPGSGPDTQYF. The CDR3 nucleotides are TGCAGCGCCTCACCGGGGTCGGGGCCAGATACGCAGTATTTT.

The DNA of the CDR3 is TGTGCCTCCCGGAGTGTTGAGGGGTCACCCCTCCACTTT. This translates into CASRSVEGSPLHF. V gene TRBV10-3 combines with J gene TRBJ1-6, with D tentatively TRBD1 (5 bases). Trimming cost V 11 bases and J 10 bases, with 18 bases left between them. Germline CDR1 is ENHRY and CDR2 is SYGVKD. CDR3 length equals 13 residues.

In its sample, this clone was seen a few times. Here the CDR3 DNA reads TGTGCCAGCAGCTTAGAAGGCACCGGCCTAGAGACCCAGTACTTC. It yields the protein CASSLEGTGLETQYF. This chain connects TRBV7-9 to TRBJ2-5; D gene ambiguous. The germline V and J ends were trimmed by 1 base and 4 bases, with 13 bases remaining between them. This CDR3 spans 15 amino acids. Germline V gene data show CDR1 as SEHNR and CDR2 as FQNEAQ (reference sequence).

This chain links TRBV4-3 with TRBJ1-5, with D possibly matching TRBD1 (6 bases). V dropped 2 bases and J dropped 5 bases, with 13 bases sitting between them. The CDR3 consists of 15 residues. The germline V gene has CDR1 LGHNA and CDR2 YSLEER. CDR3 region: CASSQNRVGDQPQHF. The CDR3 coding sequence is TGCGCCAGCAGCCAAAACAGGGTCGGGGATCAGCCCCAGCATTTT.

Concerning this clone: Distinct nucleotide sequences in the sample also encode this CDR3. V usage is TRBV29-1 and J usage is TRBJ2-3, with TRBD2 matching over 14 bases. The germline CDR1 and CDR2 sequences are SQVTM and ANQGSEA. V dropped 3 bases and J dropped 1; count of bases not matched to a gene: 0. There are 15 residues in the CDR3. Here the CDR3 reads CSVEGLAGGTDTQYF. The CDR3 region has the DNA TGCAGCGTTGAGGGACTAGCGGGGGGCACAGATACGCAGTATTTT.

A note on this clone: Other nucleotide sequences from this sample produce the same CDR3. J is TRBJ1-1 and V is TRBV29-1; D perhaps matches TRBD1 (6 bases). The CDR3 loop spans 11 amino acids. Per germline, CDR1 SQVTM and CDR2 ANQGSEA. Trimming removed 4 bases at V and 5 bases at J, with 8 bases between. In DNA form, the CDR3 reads TGCAGCGTTGCGAGGGGGACTGAAGCTTTCTTT. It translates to CSVARGTEAFF.

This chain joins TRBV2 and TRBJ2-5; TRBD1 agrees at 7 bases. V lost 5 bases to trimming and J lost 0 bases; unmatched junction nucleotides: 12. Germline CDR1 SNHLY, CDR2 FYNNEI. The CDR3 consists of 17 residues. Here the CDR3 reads CASSYRGPNRYQETQYF. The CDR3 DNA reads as TGTGCCAGCAGTTACAGGGGCCCCAACAGGTACCAAGAGACCCAGTACTTC.

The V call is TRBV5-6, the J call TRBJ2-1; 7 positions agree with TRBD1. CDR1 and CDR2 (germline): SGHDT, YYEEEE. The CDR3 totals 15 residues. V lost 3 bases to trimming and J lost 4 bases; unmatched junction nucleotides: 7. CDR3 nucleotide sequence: TGTGCCAGCAGCTGGACGGGACAGCCATACAATGAGCAGTTCTTC. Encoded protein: CASSWTGQPYNEQFF.

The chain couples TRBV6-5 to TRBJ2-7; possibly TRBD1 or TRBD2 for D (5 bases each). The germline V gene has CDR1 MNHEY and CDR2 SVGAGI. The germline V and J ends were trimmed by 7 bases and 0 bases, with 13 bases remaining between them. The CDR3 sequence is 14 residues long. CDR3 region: CASTPRGSSYEQYF. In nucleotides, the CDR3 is TGTGCCAGCACCCCGAGGGGTAGCTCCTACGAGCAGTACTTC.

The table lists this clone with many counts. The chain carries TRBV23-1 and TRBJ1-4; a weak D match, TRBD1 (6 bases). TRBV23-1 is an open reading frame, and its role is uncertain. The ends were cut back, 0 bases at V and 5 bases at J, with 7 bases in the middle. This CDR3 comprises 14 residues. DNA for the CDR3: TGCGCCAGCAGTCAATCGGGACAAAATGAAAAACTGTTTTTT. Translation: CASSQSGQNEKLFF.

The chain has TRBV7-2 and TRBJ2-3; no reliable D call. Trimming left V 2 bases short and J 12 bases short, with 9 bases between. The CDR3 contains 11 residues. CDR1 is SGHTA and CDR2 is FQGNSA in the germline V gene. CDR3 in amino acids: CASSLLAEQYF. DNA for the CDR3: TGTGCCAGCAGCTTATTGGCAGAACAGTATTTT.

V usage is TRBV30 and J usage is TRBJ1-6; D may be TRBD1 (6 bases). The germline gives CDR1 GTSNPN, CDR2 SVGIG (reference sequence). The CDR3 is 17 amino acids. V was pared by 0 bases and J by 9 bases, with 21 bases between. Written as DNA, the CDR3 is TGTGCCTGGAGTGTGGCCAGGGGCAGTTTGGAGAGTTCACCCCTCCACTTT. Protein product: CAWSVARGSLESSPLHF.

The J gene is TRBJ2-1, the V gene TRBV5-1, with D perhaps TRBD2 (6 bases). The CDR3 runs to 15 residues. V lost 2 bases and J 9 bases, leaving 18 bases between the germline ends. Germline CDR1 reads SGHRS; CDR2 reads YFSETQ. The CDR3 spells CASSFDLGGVGEQFF. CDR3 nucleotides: TGCGCCAGCAGCTTCGATCTGGGCGGGGTAGGTGAGCAGTTCTTC. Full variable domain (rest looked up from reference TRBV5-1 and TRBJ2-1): KAGVTQTPRYLIKTRGQQVTLSCSPISGHRSVSWYQQTPGQGLQFLFEYFSETQRNKGNFPGRFSGRQFSNSRSEMNVSTLELGDSALYLCASSFDLGGVGEQFFGPGTRLTVL.

CDR3 protein: CSVLGDRGPETQYF. CDR3 coding DNA: TGCAGCGTTCTAGGAGACAGGGGGCCAGAGACCCAGTACTTC. The genes are TRBV29-1 and TRBJ2-5; 10 bases align to TRBD1. CDR1 is SQVTM, CDR2 ANQGSEA, per germline. CDR3 length: 14 amino acids. With V trimmed by 5 bases and J by 4 bases, 7 bases remained unmatched.

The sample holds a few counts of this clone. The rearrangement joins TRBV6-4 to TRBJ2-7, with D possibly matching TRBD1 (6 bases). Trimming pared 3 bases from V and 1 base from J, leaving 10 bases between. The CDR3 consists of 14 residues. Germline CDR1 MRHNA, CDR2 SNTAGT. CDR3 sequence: CASSEGRGSYEQYF. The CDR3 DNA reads TGTGCCAGCAGTGAAGGCAGGGGTTCCTACGAGCAGTACTTC.